This section outlines one TCR beta chain sequence together with its context. The data stem from a study of shared clonotypes between healthy human individuals. The CDR3 contains 14 residues. V lost 4 bases to trimming and J lost 4 bases; unmatched junction nucleotides: 4. Germline assignment: CDR1 SEHNR and CDR2 FQNEAQ (reference sequence). This table comes from immunoSEQ multiplex PCR, and its TCRdb copy is limited to in-frame clones, with some not included. The data contain about 2.1 million clones, about 94% of them singletons. Terminally differentiated effector memory CD45RA+ cells were excluded by CCR7 positive selection of CD45RO-negative cells.

The sequence was obtained from a man between 18 and 35 years old in good health. Some clones in this sample may be carry-over from other donors' samples. V usage is TRBV7-9 and J usage is TRBJ2-4, with 7 bases lining up with TRBD1. What was sequenced was naive CD8+ T cells from PBMCs. As DNA, the CDR3 is TGTGCCAGCAGCTACTTGACAGGGAAAAACATTCAGTACTTC. This codes for CASSYLTGKNIQYF.